What follows are 30 T cell receptor beta chains derived from one specimen sequenced in a study of cytomegalovirus exposure and HLA in healthy donors. In the PCR, 60 Vbeta and 13 Jbeta primers were used. Clones were read by immunoSEQ multiplex PCR, and TCRdb kept only the in-frame ones, dropping some. In the table there are about 130,000 clones, 81% of which are singletons. The specimen was PBMCs. The receptors derive from a woman between 40 and 55 years old in good health and CMV-seropositive.

The genes are TRBV28 and TRBJ2-7, with 8 bases identical to TRBD2. The germline CDR1 and CDR2 sequences are MDHEN and SYDVKM. The ends lost 4 bases at V and 7 bases at J; junction bases unmatched: 12. This CDR3 region has 15 residues. The DNA for the CDR3 is TGTGCCAGCAGTTCCTGGACTAGCAGAGTGGGAGAGCAGTACTTC. It is translated as CASSSWTSRVGEQYF.

V and J are TRBV4-2 and TRBJ1-1, with D uncertain. The CDR3 loop spans 15 amino acids. Trimming removed 5 bases from V and 1 base from J, with 14 bases in between. Germline V gene sequence: CDR1 LGHNA, CDR2 YNFKEQ. This CDR3 is CASSVSGQTNTEAFF. The CDR3 nucleotides are TGTGCCAGCAGCGTAAGCGGGCAGACGAACACTGAAGCTTTCTTT.

The chain combines TRBV6-5 with TRBJ1-1; no clear D gene. Germline CDR1 MNHEY, CDR2 SVGAGI. Trimming took off 6 bases at V and 1 base at J, with 12 bases between the two ends. This CDR3 has 14 residues. The CDR3 DNA is TGTGCCAGCAGGTCACCCTCGGGGAACACTGAAGCTTTCTTT. Its translation is CASRSPSGNTEAFF.

The V call is TRBV5-6, the J call TRBJ1-2, with D perhaps TRBD1 (6 bases). This CDR3 is built from 14 residues. Trimming took off 4 bases at V and 8 bases at J, with 18 bases between the two ends. Per the germline V gene, CDR1 is SGHDT and CDR2 is YYEEEE. In DNA form, the CDR3 reads TGTGCCAGCAGCGAGGGGGTCGGTTGGGACGGCTACACCTTC. This encodes CASSEGVGWDGYTF.

The chain combines TRBV5-1 with TRBJ2-1, with D maybe TRBD2 (6 bases). The CDR3 runs to 15 residues. Trimming removed 0 bases at V and 4 bases at J, with 11 bases between. Germline CDR1 SGHRS, CDR2 YFSETQ. CDR3 sequence reads: CASSLGLGGYNEQFF. The CDR3 DNA reads as TGCGCCAGCAGCTTGGGACTAGGTGGATACAATGAGCAGTTCTTC.

As regards this clone: At one end, the junction sequence differs from germline, possibly due to a read error. The V and J genes are TRBV4-1 and TRBJ2-5; D not resolved. This CDR3 contains 14 residues. Looked up from germline, CDR1 is MGHRA and CDR2 is YSYEKL. The CDR3 loop is CVSSQEPRRETQYF. The CDR3, as DNA: TGCGTCAGCAGCCAGGAGCCCCGTCGGGAGACCCAGTACTTC.

As for this clone: Distinct nucleotide sequences in the sample also encode this CDR3. The DNA for the CDR3 is TGTGCCAGCAGCGTTTCAGGGGGCTCCTACAATGAGCAGTTCTTC. Translated, it gives CASSVSGGSYNEQFF. The chain links TRBV9 to TRBJ2-1; 7 bases line up with TRBD1. CDR3 length: 15 residues. J was trimmed by 0 bases and V by 2 bases; bases with no gene match: 2. Germline-derived CDR1 and CDR2 are SGDLS and YYNGEE.

This rearrangement joins TRBV6-6 to TRBJ1-6; TRBD1 aligns across 7 bases. Germline V gives CDR1 MNHNY, CDR2 SVGAGI (reference sequence). The V and J ends lost 0 bases and 14 bases, in that order; junction bases with no gene match: 10. The CDR3 length is 15 residues. CDR3 nucleotides: TGTGCCAGCAGTTACTCGCAACAGGGGAATCTGGCCCTCCACTTT. It yields the protein CASSYSQQGNLALHF.

This chain connects TRBV9 to TRBJ2-5; 8 bases are a match to TRBD2. V was pared by 4 bases and J by 4 bases, with 9 bases of the junction left unmatched. The length of the CDR3 is 15 residues. CDR1 is SGDLS and CDR2 is YYNGEE in the germline V gene. The CDR3 bases are TGTGCCAGCAGCCCCCCCGGGGGGGGGCGAGAGACCCAGTACTTC. Translation: CASSPPGGGRETQYF.

The DNA for the CDR3 is TGTGCGAGGGAGCCGCCTTCAACCCGCGCGATATATGGCTACACCTTC. Translating gives CAREPPSTRAIYGYTF. The chain joins TRBV7-9 to TRBJ1-2; D is uncertain. This CDR3 is 16 amino acids long. Germline V CDR1 and CDR2: SEHNR, FQNEAQ (reference sequence).

This clone turned up a few times. The chain is built from TRBV6-6 and TRBJ2-7, with no clear D. This CDR3 is built from 12 residues. Germline CDR1 reads MNHNY; CDR2 reads SVGAGI (reference sequence). The V and J ends lost 6 bases and 6 bases respectively, with 12 bases between them. The CDR3 coding sequence is TGTGCCAGCAGCCCTACTGCATTCGAGCAGTACTTC. It yields the protein CASSPTAFEQYF.

This clone was seen a few times. One junction end disagrees with the germline gene, perhaps due to a read error. The J gene is TRBJ2-7, the V gene TRBV7-7; 9 nucleotides align to TRBD1. Germline V gene sequence: CDR1 SSHAT, CDR2 FNYEAQ (reference sequence). The CDR3 covers 13 residues. The DNA for the CDR3 is TGTGCTAGCAGCGCCGGGACAGGGACCGAGCAGTACTTC. Translating it yields CASSAGTGTEQYF.

The rearrangement joins TRBV19 to TRBJ1-2, with 10 bases matching TRBD1. Germline trimming cut 7 bases from V and 7 bases from J; bases unmatched to any gene: 12. The CDR3 spans 15 residues. Germline V lookup: CDR1 LNHDA, CDR2 SQIVND (reference sequence). The DNA for the CDR3 is TGTGCCAGTAATGTGGGACAGGGGTCTCTGTCTGGCTACACCTTC. Its protein is CASNVGQGSLSGYTF.

The chain links TRBV18 to TRBJ2-5, with 10 positions matching TRBD1. The CDR3 loop spans 16 amino acids. Germline CDR1 and CDR2: KGHSH and LQKENI. The ends lost 4 bases at V and 5 bases at J; junction bases unmatched: 10. CDR3 sequence: CASSRLVGTGDETQYF. The CDR3 region has the DNA TGTGCCAGCTCACGCCTAGTCGGGACAGGGGATGAGACCCAGTACTTC.

The chain recombines TRBV5-6 with TRBJ2-1; D is ambiguous. With 2 bases removed from V and 2 bases from J, the gap between germline ends came to 8 bases. From germline, CDR1 is SGHDT and CDR2 YYEEEE. The CDR3 totals 14 residues. The CDR3 region has the DNA TGTGCCAGCAGCTTTTTACAAGCCTACAATGAGCAGTTCTTC. This gives the protein CASSFLQAYNEQFF.

This chain links TRBV28 with TRBJ2-7; 8 nucleotides match TRBD2. Per germline, CDR1 MDHEN and CDR2 SYDVKM. The CDR3 has 14 amino acids. With V trimmed by 1 base and J by 4 bases, 3 bases remained unmatched. The CDR3: CASSLSLAGYEQYF. The CDR3 DNA sequence: TGTGCCAGCAGTTTATCCCTAGCGGGTTACGAGCAGTACTTC.

In this sample, this clone turned up a few times. The junction does not match germline at one end; this may be a read error. The V gene is TRBV6-1, the J gene TRBJ1-3; TRBD1 is a possible D gene (5 bases). CDR1 and CDR2 from the germline V gene are MNHNS and SASEGT. This CDR3 is built from 12 residues. The CDR3 nucleotides are TGTGCCAGCAGTGAAACAGGTTCGGGAGGGAATTTT. Translating gives CASSETGSGGNF.

The chain has TRBV11-2 and TRBJ2-1, with D perhaps matching TRBD2 (7 bases). CDR1 is SGHAT, CDR2 FQNNGV, per germline. V dropped 7 bases and J dropped 8 bases, with 21 bases sitting between them. The CDR3 runs to 15 residues. Here the CDR3 reads CASTRGGATRDEQFF. The CDR3, as DNA: TGTGCCAGCACCCGAGGGGGGGCGACACGAGATGAGCAGTTCTTC.

The chain is built from TRBV7-9 and TRBJ2-1; D possibly corresponds to TRBD2 (5 bases). The germline gives CDR1 SEHNR, CDR2 FQNEAQ (reference sequence). There are 15 residues in the CDR3. V lost 5 bases and J 4 bases, leaving 15 bases between the germline ends. The DNA of the CDR3 is TGTGCCAGCAGCAGGCAGAGGGTTGGATACAATGAGCAGTTCTTC. This translates into CASSRQRVGYNEQFF. The full variable domain, with the rest looked up from reference TRBV7-9 and TRBJ2-1, is DTGVSQNPRHKITKRGQNVTFRCDPISEHNRLYWYRQTLGQGPEFLTYFQNEAQLEKSRLLSDRFSAERPKGSFSTLEIQRTEQGDSAMYLCASSRQRVGYNEQFFGPGTRLTVL.

The sample holds one count of this clone. This sequence joins TRBV19 and TRBJ2-1; tentative D call: TRBD1 (5 bases). The CDR3 runs to 15 residues. The V and J ends lost 6 bases and 5 bases respectively, with 17 bases between them. Germline V gene lookup returns CDR1 LNHDA and CDR2 SQIVND (reference sequence). DNA for the CDR3: TGTGCCAGTAGGCCGACAGAGACAGCTAACAATGAGCAGTTCTTC. Encoded protein: CASRPTETANNEQFF.

This sequence joins TRBV28 and TRBJ1-4; D remains unclear. Trimming removed 2 bases from V and 1 base from J, with 5 bases in between. This CDR3 is built from 14 residues. Germline V gives CDR1 MDHEN, CDR2 SYDVKM. The CDR3 reads CASSLPVTNEKLFF. DNA for the CDR3: TGTGCCAGCAGTTTACCAGTAACTAATGAAAAACTGTTTTTT. The full variable domain, in which reference TRBV28 and TRBJ1-4 provide the parts outside the CDR3, is DVKVTQSSRYLVKRTGEKVFLECVQDMDHENMFWYRQDPGLGLRLIYFSYDVKMKEKGDIPEGYSVSREKKERFSLILESASTNQTSMYLCASSLPVTNEKLFFGSGTQLSVL.

The V and J genes are TRBV29-1 and TRBJ2-1, with TRBD1 identical over 8 bases. Germline CDR1 is SQVTM and CDR2 is ANQGSEA. The CDR3 totals 15 residues. Trimming at V came to 3 bases and at J to 5 bases, leaving 9 bases not matched to a gene. CDR3 sequence reads: CSVDPEDRVNNEQFF. The CDR3 coding sequence is TGCAGCGTTGATCCCGAGGACAGGGTTAACAATGAGCAGTTCTTC.

Notes on this clone: Since a much larger clone is just one base distant, this may be a read error. The chain has TRBV7-2 and TRBJ1-6; tentatively, D is TRBD1 (6 bases). Germline CDR1 and CDR2: SGHTA and FQGNSA. This CDR3 has 11 residues. Trimming stripped 4 bases from V and 12 bases from J, with 7 bases between. The CDR3 region has the DNA TGTGCCAGCAGCTCCAGGGGACCCCTCCACTTT. This translates into CASSSRGPLHF.

The chain carries TRBV6-6 and TRBJ1-2; the D is unclear. V was pared by 1 base and J by 2 bases, with 5 bases between. Per the germline V gene, CDR1 is MNHNY and CDR2 is SVGAGI (reference sequence). This CDR3 has 13 amino acids. As DNA, the CDR3 is TGTGCCAGCAGTTACTTGAGGAACTATGGCTACACCTTC. This translates into CASSYLRNYGYTF.

This sequence joins TRBV6-1 and TRBJ2-5; 7 positions match TRBD1. The V gene end was trimmed by 2 bases and the J gene end by 1 base; junction bases not matched to a gene: 7. This CDR3 contains 16 residues. CDR1 is MNHNS and CDR2 is SASEGT in the germline V gene. The CDR3 loop reads CASSESVTGAQETQYF. CDR3 DNA: TGTGCCAGCAGTGAATCGGTTACAGGGGCCCAAGAGACCCAGTACTTC.

The chain has TRBV12-5 and TRBJ1-1; 8 bases match TRBD1. Germline V gene data show CDR1 as LGHNT and CDR2 as FRNRAP. The V gene end was trimmed by 1 base and the J gene end by 8 bases; junction bases not matched to a gene: 9. CDR3 size: 15 residues. CDR3 nucleotides: TGTGCTAGTGGTTTGGCCCGATCGAACAGGGGGGAAGCTTTCTTT. Translating it yields CASGLARSNRGEAFF. Complete variable domain (other parts from reference TRBV12-5 and TRBJ1-1): DARVTQTPRHKVTEMGQEVTMRCQPILGHNTVFWYRQTMMQGLELLAYFRNRAPLDDSGMPKDRFSAEMPDATLATLKIQPSEPRDSAVYFCASGLARSNRGEAFFGQGTRLTVV.

This clone has a handful of counts. The chain combines TRBV19 with TRBJ2-1, with 11 bases identical to TRBD2. V shed 5 bases and J 10 bases; nucleotides not matched to a gene: 7. Per germline, CDR1 LNHDA and CDR2 SQIVND (reference sequence). The CDR3 consists of 14 residues. The CDR3 protein is CASSSRLAGLEQFF. Written as DNA, the CDR3 is TGTGCCAGTAGTTCACGACTAGCGGGATTGGAGCAGTTCTTC.

The chain is built from TRBV4-3 and TRBJ1-4; TRBD1 agrees at 8 bases. J lost 6 bases, V lost 0 bases, and 3 bases had no gene match. The CDR3 runs 15 residues. Germline CDR1 LGHNA, CDR2 YSLEER. This chain's CDR3 is CASSQESGGHEKLFF. The CDR3 DNA is TGCGCCAGCAGCCAAGAATCAGGGGGCCATGAAAAACTGTTTTTT.

This clone was found once. The gene calls are TRBV18 and TRBJ2-2; weak D call: TRBD1 (6 bases). Germline CDR1 KGHSH, CDR2 LQKENI. The CDR3 totals 17 residues. V lost 0 bases and J 3 bases, leaving 14 bases between the germline ends. The CDR3 bases are TGTGCCAGCTCACCACCGGCTGGTCAGGGGCACACCGGGGAGCTGTTTTTT. Translation: CASSPPAGQGHTGELFF. The full variable domain, with the rest looked up from reference TRBV18 and TRBJ2-2, is NAGVMQNPRHLVRRRGQEARLRCSPMKGHSHVYWYRQLPEEGLKFMVYLQKENIIDESGMPKERFSAEFPKEGPSILRIQQVVRGDSAAYFCASSPPAGQGHTGELFFGEGSRLTVL.

The gene calls are TRBV7-8 and TRBJ2-5; TRBD2 aligns across 12 bases. There are 16 residues in the CDR3. V gave up 5 bases and J gave up 4 bases; unmatched junction bases: 8. The germline gives CDR1 SGHVS, CDR2 FQNEAQ. The CDR3 reads CASSPRLAGDGETQYF. As DNA, the CDR3 is TGTGCCAGCAGCCCCAGACTAGCGGGGGACGGAGAGACCCAGTACTTC.